This T cell receptor (beta chain) derives from a study of blood T cells in healthy people across ages. Study-wide findings and caveats: Higher diversity, along with more naive CD4+ cells, distinguished long-lived donors from aged donors. With naive T cell percentage, TCR beta diversity showed a strong correlation.

The CDR3 consists of 14 residues. Germline assignment: CDR1 DFQATT and CDR2 SNEGSKA (reference sequence). A remark on this clonotype: The antigen is unknown. A read error is possible here, since a much larger clone lies one base away.

It was with a sample-barcoded 5' primer and a J-beta primer mix that a second PCR of roughly 7 to 12 cycles was run. The study obtained at least 3 million CDR3-containing paired-end reads from every sample. A single record per CDR3 protein comes from TCRdb applying MiXCR to the 5' RACE reads. The sample yields some 1.7 million distinct CDR3 sequences, approximately 30% seen once. Each sample gave at least 6 million isolated PBMCs. This chain joins TRBV20-1 and TRBJ1-5; 10 positions match TRBD1. Sequencing was performed on blood. The sequence came from a woman aged 25 to 39 in good health. CDR3 sequence reads: CSARDRGQNRPQHF. The CDR3 nucleotides read TGCAGTGCAAGGGACAGGGGCCAGAATCGGCCCCAGCATTTT.